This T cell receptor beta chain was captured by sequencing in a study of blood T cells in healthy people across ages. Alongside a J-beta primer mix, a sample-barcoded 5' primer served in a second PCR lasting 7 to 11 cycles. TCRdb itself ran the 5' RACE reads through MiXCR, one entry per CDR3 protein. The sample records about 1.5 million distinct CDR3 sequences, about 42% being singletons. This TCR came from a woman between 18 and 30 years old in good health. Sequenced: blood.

The CDR3 DNA sequence: TGTGCCAGCAGCCCAACGGGAATCCGGGAGCAGTACTTC. This translates into CASSPTGIREQYF. The chain links TRBV3-1 to TRBJ2-5; tentatively, D is TRBD2 (6 bases). Trimming shortened V by 4 bases and J by 11 bases, and 17 bases separated the two germline ends. The CDR3 is made up of 13 amino acids. Germline lookup yields CDR1 LGHDT and CDR2 YNNKEL (reference sequence).